This T cell receptor beta chain stems from a study of blood T cell repertoires in COVID-19. Study at large: From T cells, B-cell-depleted T cells, or PBMCs came the material, which was cDNA or gDNA.

CDR1 and CDR2 from the germline V gene are SGHDN and FVKESK. Deletions cut 2 bases from V and 5 bases from J, with 15 bases between. CDR3 length: 15 residues. Original processing methods: For nucleated cells, counts were estimated from reference gene primer amplification. Data came from immunoSEQ multiplex PCR; TCRdb stores just in-frame clones and leaves some out. Clonal size and the V and J genes are those of that table, whereas D and trimming came from the DNA. The repertoire holds 450,000 to 600,000 clones, with roughly 90% as singletons. All enrollees were about 18 to 90 years old and from roughly 26 US areas.

The sample taken for sequencing was PBMCs or T cells enriched from blood (not recorded which). The receptor comes from a woman aged 18-29 years who had recovered from COVID-19. The rearrangement uses TRBV14 and TRBJ1-2; unclear D gene. The CDR3 DNA sequence: TGTGCCAGCAGCCAACGACACGGAATGTTGTATGGCTACACCTTC. It encodes CASSQRHGMLYGYTF.